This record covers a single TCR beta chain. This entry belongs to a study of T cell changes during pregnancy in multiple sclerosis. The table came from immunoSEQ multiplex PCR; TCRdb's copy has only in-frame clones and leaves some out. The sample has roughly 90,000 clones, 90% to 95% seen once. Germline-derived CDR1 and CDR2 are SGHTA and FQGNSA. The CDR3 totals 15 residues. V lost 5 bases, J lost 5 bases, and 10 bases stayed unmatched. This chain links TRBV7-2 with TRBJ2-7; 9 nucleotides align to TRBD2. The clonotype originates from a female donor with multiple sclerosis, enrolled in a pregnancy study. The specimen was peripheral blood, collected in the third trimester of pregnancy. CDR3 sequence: CASSAPGTSIHEQYF. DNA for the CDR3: TGTGCCAGCAGCGCCCCGGGGACTAGCATACACGAGCAGTACTTC.